The 11 T cell receptor beta chains presented below share a single source sample, sequenced in a study of blood T cell repertoires in COVID-19. Produced via immunoSEQ multiplex PCR; TCRdb's table is partial and in-frame only. The table shows some 140,000 clones, with approximately 82% occurring only once. Sequenced sample: peripheral blood. The receptor source for this set is a man aged 55 to 70 who had recovered from COVID-19.

This sequence joins TRBV10-3 and TRBJ1-3; D unresolved. This CDR3 contains 13 residues. The V gene lost 4 bases and the J gene lost 4 bases, with 8 bases spanning the gap. Germline-derived CDR1 and CDR2 are ENHRY and SYGVKD. The CDR3 reads CAISAGAGNTIYF. The CDR3, as DNA: TGTGCCATCAGTGCCGGTGCCGGAAACACCATATATTTT.

The chain combines TRBV28 with TRBJ2-7; 7 bases line up with TRBD2. CDR3 length: 14 residues. In germline, CDR1 is MDHEN, CDR2 SYDVKM. Germline trimming cut 6 bases from V and 4 bases from J; bases unmatched to any gene: 9. DNA of the CDR3: TGTGCCAGCAGACAAAGCGGGACTCATTACGAGCAGTACTTC. This sequence encodes CASRQSGTHYEQYF.

This clone has only a few counts. The chain has TRBV2 and TRBJ2-1; weak D call: TRBD2 (5 bases). The CDR3 extends over 14 amino acids. V gave up 4 bases and J gave up 7 bases, with 14 bases separating them. Germline CDR1 SNHLY, CDR2 FYNNEI. The CDR3 protein is CASSGGQRANEQFF. CDR3 in DNA: TGTGCCAGCAGTGGAGGGCAGAGGGCTAATGAGCAGTTCTTC.

This chain connects TRBV5-5 to TRBJ2-3; 9 bases align to TRBD2. The germline CDR1 and CDR2 sequences are SGHKS and YYEKEE (reference sequence). V shed 3 bases and J 2 bases; nucleotides not matched to a gene: 4. The CDR3 totals 15 residues. CDR3 region: CASSSGLAYTDTQYF. CDR3 bases: TGTGCCAGCAGCTCGGGACTAGCCTACACAGATACGCAGTATTTT.

V and J are TRBV28 and TRBJ2-2, with D tentatively TRBD1 (5 bases). Germline lookup yields CDR1 MDHEN and CDR2 SYDVKM. This CDR3 region has 14 residues. V was cut by 3 bases and J by 1 base, with 6 bases left in between. The CDR3 coding sequence is TGTGCCAGCAGTTTGGGGCAGAACACCGGGGAGCTGTTTTTT. It is translated as CASSLGQNTGELFF.

The chain links TRBV7-9 to TRBJ2-3; 11 nucleotides match TRBD2. The V segment lost 8 bases and the J segment 1 base; nucleotides outside the gene matches: 2. Germline values: CDR1 SEHNR, CDR2 FQNEAQ (reference sequence). The CDR3 is 14 residues long. CDR3 nucleotide sequence: TGTGCCAGCCTACTAGCGGGGGGCACAGATACGCAGTATTTT. Protein product: CASLLAGGTDTQYF.

The CDR3 coding sequence is TGTGCCAGTGCCGCGGGTCGCACTAATGAAAAACTGTTTTTT. Translation gives CASAAGRTNEKLFF. This sequence joins TRBV19 and TRBJ1-4; the D is unclear. The germline CDR1 and CDR2 sequences are LNHDA and SQIVND (reference sequence). Trimming removed 8 bases from V and 2 bases from J, with 12 bases in between. The CDR3 spans 14 residues.

Comment on this clone: The junction shows a germline mismatch at one end, possibly a read error. The chain carries TRBV3-1 (or the pseudogene TRBV3-2) and TRBJ2-3; weak D call: TRBD1 (6 bases). Germline lookup yields CDR1 LGHDT and CDR2 YNNKEL (reference sequence). This CDR3 region has 12 residues. CDR3 protein: CASSQGSQGRSF. The CDR3 coding sequence is TGTGCCAGCAGCCAAGGGTCGCAGGGGCGGTCTTTT.

The V gene is TRBV4-3, the J gene TRBJ1-2, with D perhaps TRBD1 (6 bases). The CDR3 is 15 amino acids. V was shortened by 1 base and J by 2 bases, with 11 bases between the two germline ends. The germline CDR1 and CDR2 sequences are LGHNA and YSLEER. The CDR3 sequence is CASSQGTGTNYGYTF. The CDR3 DNA sequence: TGCGCCAGCAGCCAAGGTACCGGGACAAACTATGGCTACACCTTC.

This chain uses TRBV5-6 with TRBJ2-3; 12 bases agree with TRBD2. V lost 0 bases to trimming and J lost 0 bases; unmatched junction nucleotides: 5. Per the germline V gene, CDR1 is SGHDT and CDR2 is YYEEEE. There are 18 residues in the CDR3. The CDR3: CASSLGLAGAPSTDTQYF. The CDR3 DNA reads as TGTGCCAGCAGCTTGGGACTAGCGGGGGCCCCTAGCACAGATACGCAGTATTTT.

The CDR3 is CASRGRQGGEKLFF. CDR3 bases: TGTGCCAGCAGGGGGCGGCAGGGTGGCGAAAAACTGTTTTTT. The chain recombines TRBV2 with TRBJ1-4; the D gene is possibly TRBD1 (5 bases). V gave up 6 bases and J gave up 8 bases, with 16 bases separating them. CDR1 SNHLY and CDR2 FYNNEI come from the germline V gene. This CDR3 has 14 residues.